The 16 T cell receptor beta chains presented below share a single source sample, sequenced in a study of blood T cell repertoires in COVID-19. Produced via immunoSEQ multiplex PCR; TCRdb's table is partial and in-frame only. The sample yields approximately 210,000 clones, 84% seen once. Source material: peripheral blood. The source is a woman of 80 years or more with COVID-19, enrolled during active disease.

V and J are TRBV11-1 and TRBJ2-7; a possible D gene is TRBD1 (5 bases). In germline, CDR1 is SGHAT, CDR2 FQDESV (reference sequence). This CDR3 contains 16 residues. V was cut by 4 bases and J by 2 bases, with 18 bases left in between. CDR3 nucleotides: TGTGCCAGCAGCTGGGGCAGTTCAATGGCCACCTACGAGCAGTACTTC. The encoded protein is CASSWGSSMATYEQYF.

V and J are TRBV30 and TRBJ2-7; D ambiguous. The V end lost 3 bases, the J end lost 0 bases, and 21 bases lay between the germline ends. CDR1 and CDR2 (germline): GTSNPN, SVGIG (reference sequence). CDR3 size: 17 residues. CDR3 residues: CAWSSPFGVPGSYEQYF. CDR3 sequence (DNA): TGTGCCTGGAGCTCACCCTTCGGAGTTCCGGGCTCCTACGAGCAGTACTTC.

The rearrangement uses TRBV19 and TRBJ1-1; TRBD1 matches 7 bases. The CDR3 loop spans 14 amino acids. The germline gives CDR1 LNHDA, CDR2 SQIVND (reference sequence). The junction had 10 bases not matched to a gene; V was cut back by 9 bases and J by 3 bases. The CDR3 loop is CASGTGQKYTEAFF. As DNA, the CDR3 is TGTGCCAGCGGAACGGGACAGAAGTACACTGAAGCTTTCTTT.

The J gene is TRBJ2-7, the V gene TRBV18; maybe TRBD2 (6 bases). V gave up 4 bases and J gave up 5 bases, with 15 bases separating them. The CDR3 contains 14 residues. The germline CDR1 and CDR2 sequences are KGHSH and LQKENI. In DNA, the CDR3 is TGTGCCAGCTCACGCGACTCGGGGGTGAACGAGCAGTACTTC. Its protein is CASSRDSGVNEQYF.

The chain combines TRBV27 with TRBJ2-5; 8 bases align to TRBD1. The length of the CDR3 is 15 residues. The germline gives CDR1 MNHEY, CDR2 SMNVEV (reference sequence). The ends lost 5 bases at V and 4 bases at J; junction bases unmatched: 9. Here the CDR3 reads CASSPRRGLGETQYF. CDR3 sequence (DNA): TGTGCCAGCAGTCCACGCAGGGGGCTAGGAGAGACCCAGTACTTC.

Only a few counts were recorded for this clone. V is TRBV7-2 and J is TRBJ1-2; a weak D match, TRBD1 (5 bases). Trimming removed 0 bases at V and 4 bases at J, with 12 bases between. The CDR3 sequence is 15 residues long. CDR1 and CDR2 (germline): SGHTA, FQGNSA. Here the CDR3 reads CASSLAPGLLYGYTF. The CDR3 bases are TGTGCCAGCAGCTTAGCTCCAGGGCTTCTCTATGGCTACACCTTC.

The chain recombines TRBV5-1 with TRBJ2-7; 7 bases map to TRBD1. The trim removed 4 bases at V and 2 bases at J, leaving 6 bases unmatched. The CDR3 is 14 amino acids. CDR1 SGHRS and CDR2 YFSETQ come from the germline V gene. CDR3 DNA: TGCGCCAGCAGCACGGGACAGTACCCCTACGAGCAGTACTTC. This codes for CASSTGQYPYEQYF.

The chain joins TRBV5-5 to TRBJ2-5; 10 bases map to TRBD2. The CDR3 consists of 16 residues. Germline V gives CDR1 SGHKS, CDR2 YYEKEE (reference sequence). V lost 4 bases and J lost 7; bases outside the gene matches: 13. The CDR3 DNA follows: TGTGCCAGCAGCCCGTCGGAGCGGGGGGGCCATGTGACCCAGTACTTC. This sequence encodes CASSPSERGGHVTQYF.

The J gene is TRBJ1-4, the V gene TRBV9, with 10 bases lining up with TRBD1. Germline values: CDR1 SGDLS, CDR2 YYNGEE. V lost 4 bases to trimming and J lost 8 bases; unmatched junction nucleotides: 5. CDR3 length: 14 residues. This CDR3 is CASSSRTGGEKLFF. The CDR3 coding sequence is TGTGCCAGCAGCTCCAGGACAGGGGGGGAAAAACTGTTTTTT.

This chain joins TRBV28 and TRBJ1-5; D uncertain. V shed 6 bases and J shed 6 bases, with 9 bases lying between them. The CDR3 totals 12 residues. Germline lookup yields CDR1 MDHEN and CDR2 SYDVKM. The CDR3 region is CASSRRSQPQHF. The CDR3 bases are TGTGCCAGCAGCCGCCGCAGTCAGCCCCAGCATTTT.

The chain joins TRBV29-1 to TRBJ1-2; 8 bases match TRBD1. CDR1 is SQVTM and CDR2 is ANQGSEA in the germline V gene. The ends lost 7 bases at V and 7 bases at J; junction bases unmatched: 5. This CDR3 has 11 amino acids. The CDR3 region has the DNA TGCAGCGGGGGACAGGCAGGTGGCTACACCTTC. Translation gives CSGGQAGGYTF.

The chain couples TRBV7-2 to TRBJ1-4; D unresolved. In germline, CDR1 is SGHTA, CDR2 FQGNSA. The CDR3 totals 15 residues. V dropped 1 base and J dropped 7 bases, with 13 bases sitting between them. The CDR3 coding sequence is TGTGCCAGCAGCTTAGTATTAGGGAGGAGTGAAAAACTGTTTTTT. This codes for CASSLVLGRSEKLFF.

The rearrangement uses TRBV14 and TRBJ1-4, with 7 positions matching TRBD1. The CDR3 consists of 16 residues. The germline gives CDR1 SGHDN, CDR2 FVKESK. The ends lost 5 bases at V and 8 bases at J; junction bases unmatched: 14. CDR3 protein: CASSLRRGMVYEKLFF. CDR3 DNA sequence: TGTGCCAGCAGCTTACGCAGGGGGATGGTCTACGAAAAACTGTTTTTT.

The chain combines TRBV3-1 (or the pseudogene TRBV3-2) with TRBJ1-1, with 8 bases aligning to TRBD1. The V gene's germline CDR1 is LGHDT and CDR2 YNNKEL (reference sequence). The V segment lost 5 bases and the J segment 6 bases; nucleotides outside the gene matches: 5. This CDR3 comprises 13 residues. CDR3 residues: CASSGQGNAEAFF. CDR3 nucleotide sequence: TGTGCCAGCAGCGGACAGGGAAACGCTGAAGCTTTCTTT.

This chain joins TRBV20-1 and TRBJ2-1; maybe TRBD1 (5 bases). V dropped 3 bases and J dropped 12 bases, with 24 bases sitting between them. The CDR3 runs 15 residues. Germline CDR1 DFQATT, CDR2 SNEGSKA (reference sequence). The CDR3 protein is CSASPLQGASERQFF. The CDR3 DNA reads TGCAGTGCTAGTCCCTTGCAGGGCGCCTCGGAGAGGCAGTTCTTC.

CDR3 in DNA: TGTGCCAGCAGCCGCGTAGGGACAGACTATAATTCACCCCTCCACTTT. Translation gives CASSRVGTDYNSPLHF. The rearrangement uses TRBV5-6 and TRBJ1-6; 7 bases are a match to TRBD1. Per germline, CDR1 SGHDT and CDR2 YYEEEE. The CDR3 runs 16 residues. Trimming removed 4 bases from V and 3 bases from J; junction bases left unmatched: 7.